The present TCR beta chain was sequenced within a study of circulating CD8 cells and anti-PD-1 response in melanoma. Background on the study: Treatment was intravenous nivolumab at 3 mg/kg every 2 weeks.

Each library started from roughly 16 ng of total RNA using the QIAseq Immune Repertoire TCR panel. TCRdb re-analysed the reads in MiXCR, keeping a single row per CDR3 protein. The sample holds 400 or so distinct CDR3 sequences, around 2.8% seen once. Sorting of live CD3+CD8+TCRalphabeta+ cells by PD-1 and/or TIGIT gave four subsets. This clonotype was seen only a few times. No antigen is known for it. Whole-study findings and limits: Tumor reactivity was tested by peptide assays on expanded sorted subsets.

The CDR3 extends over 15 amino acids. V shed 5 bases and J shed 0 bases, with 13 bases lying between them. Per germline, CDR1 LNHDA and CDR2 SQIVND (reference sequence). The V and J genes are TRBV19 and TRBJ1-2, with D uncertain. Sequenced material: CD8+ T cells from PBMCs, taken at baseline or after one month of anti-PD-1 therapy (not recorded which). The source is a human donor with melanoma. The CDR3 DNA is TGTGCCAGTAGTCCCAGTTCGGGCACTAACTATGGCTACACCTTC. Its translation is CASSPSSGTNYGYTF.